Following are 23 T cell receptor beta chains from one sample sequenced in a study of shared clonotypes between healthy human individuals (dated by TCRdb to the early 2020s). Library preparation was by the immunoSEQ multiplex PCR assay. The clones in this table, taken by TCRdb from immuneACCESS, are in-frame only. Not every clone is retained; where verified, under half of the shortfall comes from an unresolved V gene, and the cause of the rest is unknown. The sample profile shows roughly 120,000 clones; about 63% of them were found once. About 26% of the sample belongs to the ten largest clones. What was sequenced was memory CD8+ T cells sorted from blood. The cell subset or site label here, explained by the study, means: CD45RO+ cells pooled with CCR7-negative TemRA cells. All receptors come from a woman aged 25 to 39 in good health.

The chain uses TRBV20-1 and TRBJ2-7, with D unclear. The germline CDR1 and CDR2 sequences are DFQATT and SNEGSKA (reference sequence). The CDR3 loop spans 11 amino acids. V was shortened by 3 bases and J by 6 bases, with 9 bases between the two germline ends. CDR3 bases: TGCAGTGCTAGCCTTCCGTTCGAGCAGTACTTC. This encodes CSASLPFEQYF.

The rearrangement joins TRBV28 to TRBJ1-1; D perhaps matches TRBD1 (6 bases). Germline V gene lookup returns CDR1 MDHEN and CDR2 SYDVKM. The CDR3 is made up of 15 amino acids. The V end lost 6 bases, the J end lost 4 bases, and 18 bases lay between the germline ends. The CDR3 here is CASSPSGGEATEAFF. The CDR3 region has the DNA TGTGCCAGCAGCCCTTCCGGGGGCGAGGCCACTGAAGCTTTCTTT.

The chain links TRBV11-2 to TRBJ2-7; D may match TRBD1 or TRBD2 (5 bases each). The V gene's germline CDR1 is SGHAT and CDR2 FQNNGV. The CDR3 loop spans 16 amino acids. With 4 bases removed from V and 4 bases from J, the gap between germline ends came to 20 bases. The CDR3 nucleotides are TGTGCCAGCAGCTGGGCTTGGGGGTCTAGCAGATACGAGCAGTACTTC. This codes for CASSWAWGSSRYEQYF.

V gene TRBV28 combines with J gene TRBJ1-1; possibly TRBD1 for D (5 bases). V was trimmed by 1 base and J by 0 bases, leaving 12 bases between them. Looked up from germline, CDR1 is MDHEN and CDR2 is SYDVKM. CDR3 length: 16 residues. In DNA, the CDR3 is TGTGCCAGCAGTTTATCAGGGTTCTCTCTGAACACTGAAGCTTTCTTT. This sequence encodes CASSLSGFSLNTEAFF. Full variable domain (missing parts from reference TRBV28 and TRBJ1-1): DVKVTQSSRYLVKRTGEKVFLECVQDMDHENMFWYRQDPGLGLRLIYFSYDVKMKEKGDIPEGYSVSREKKERFSLILESASTNQTSMYLCASSLSGFSLNTEAFFGQGTRLTVV.

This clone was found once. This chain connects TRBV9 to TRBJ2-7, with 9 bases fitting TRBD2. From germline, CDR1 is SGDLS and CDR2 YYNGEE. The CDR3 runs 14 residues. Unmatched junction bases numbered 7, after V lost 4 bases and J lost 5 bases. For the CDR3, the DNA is TGTGCCAGCAGCCCGAGCGGGAGGACCCACGAGCAGTACTTC. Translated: CASSPSGRTHEQYF.

The DNA of the CDR3 is TGCGCCAGCAGTGAGGACCATGGACAAGGCGGTCACTATGGCTACACCTTC. Amino acid sequence: CASSEDHGQGGHYGYTF. The V call is TRBV10-1, the J call TRBJ1-2; the D gene is possibly TRBD1 (5 bases). Trimming left V 2 bases short and J 3 bases short, with 19 bases between. The CDR3 has 17 residues. CDR1 and CDR2 from the germline V gene are WNHNN and SYGVQD (reference sequence).

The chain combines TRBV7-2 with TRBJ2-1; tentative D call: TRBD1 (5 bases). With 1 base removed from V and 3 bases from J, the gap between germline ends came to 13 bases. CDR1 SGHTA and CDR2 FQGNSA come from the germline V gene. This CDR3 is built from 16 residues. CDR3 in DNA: TGTGCCAGCAGCTTAGATCCACAGGTCCTCTACAATGAGCAGTTCTTC. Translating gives CASSLDPQVLYNEQFF. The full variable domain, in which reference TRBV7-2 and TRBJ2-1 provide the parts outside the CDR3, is GAGVSQSPSNKVTEKGKDVELRCDPISGHTALYWYRQSLGQGLEFLIYFQGNSAPDKSGLPSDRFSAERTGGSVSTLTIQRTQQEDSAVYLCASSLDPQVLYNEQFFGPGTRLTVL.

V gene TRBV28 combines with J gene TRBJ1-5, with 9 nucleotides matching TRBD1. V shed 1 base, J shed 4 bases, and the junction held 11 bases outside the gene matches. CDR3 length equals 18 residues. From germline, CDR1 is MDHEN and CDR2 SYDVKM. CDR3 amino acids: CASSLSCARTGENQPQHF. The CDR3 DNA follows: TGTGCCAGCAGTTTATCTTGTGCGCGGACAGGGGAAAATCAGCCCCAGCATTTT.

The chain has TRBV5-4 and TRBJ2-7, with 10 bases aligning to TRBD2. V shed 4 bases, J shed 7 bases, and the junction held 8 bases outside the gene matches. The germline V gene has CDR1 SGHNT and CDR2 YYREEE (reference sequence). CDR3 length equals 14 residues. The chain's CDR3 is CASSLASGSGEQYF. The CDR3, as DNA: TGTGCCAGCAGCCTGGCTAGCGGGAGTGGTGAGCAGTACTTC.

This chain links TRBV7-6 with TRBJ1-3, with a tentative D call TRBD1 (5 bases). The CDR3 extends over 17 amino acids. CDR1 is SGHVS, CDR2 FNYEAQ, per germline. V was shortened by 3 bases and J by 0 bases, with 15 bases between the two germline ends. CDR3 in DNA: TGTGCCAGCAGCTTGGTCACGCAGGGAGGCTCTGGAAACACCATATATTTT. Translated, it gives CASSLVTQGGSGNTIYF.

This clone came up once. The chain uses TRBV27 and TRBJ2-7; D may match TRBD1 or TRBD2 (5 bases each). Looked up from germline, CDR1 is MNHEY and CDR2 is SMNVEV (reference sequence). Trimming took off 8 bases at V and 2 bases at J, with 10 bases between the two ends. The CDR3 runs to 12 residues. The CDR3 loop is CASRDQAYEQYF. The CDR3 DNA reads TGTGCCAGCCGGGACCAAGCCTACGAGCAGTACTTC.

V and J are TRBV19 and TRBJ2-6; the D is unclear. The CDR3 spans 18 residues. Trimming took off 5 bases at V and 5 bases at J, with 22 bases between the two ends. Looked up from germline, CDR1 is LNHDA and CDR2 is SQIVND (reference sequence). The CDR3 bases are TGTGCCAGTAGTTTGTTAATGACAAATCACAGTCGGGCCAACGTCCTGACTTTC. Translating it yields CASSLLMTNHSRANVLTF.

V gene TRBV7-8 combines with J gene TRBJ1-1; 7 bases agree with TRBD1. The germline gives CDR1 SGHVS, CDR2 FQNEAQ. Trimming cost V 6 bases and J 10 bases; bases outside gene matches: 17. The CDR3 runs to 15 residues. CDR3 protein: CASSLTSGTVFSAFF. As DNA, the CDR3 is TGTGCCAGCAGTTTAACTTCCGGGACAGTTTTTTCAGCTTTCTTT.

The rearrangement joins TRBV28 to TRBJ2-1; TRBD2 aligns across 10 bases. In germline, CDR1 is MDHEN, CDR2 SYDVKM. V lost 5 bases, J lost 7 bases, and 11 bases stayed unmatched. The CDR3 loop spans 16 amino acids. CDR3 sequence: CASSSTLAGLRNEQFF. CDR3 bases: TGTGCCAGCAGTAGTACACTAGCGGGATTGAGAAATGAGCAGTTCTTC.

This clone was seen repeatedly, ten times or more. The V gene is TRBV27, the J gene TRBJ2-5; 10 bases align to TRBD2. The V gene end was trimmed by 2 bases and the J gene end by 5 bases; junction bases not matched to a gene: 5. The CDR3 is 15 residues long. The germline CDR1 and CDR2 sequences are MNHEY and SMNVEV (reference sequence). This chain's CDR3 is CASSLASGSSETQYF. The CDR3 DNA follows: TGTGCCAGCAGTTTAGCTAGCGGGAGTTCCGAGACCCAGTACTTC.

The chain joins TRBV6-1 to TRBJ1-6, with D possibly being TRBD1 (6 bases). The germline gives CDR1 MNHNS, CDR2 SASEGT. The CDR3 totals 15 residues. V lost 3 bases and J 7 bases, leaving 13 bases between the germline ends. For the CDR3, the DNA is TGTGCCAGCAGTGATCGCCCCACAGGGAATTCACCCCTCCACTTT. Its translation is CASSDRPTGNSPLHF.

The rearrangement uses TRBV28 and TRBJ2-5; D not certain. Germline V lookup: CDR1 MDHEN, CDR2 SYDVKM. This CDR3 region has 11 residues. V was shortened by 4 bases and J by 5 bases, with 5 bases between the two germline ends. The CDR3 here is CASSSWETQYF. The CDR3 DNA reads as TGTGCCAGCAGTTCATGGGAGACCCAGTACTTC.

This CDR3 reads CASVRLGSGGEQFF. CDR3 DNA sequence: TGTGCCAGCGTGAGACTAGGCTCGGGAGGGGAGCAGTTCTTC. The chain has TRBV27 and TRBJ2-1, with 8 bases fitting TRBD2. Germline lookup yields CDR1 MNHEY and CDR2 SMNVEV (reference sequence). The CDR3 runs to 14 residues. Trimming cost V 8 bases and J 10 bases; bases outside gene matches: 13.

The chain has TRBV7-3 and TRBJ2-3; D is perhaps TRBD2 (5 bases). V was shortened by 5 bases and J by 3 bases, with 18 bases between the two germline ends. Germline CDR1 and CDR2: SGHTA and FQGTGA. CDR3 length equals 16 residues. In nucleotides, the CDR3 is TGTGCCAGCAGCCTCGGGATCTCTCTGGCGACAGATACGCAGTATTTT. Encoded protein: CASSLGISLATDTQYF.

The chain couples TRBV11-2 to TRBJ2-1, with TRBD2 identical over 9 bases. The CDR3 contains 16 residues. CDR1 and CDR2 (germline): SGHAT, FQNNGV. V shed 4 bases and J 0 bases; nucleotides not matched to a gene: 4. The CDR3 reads CASSSYSGSSYNEQFF. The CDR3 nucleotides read TGTGCCAGCAGCTCTTATAGCGGGAGCTCCTACAATGAGCAGTTCTTC.

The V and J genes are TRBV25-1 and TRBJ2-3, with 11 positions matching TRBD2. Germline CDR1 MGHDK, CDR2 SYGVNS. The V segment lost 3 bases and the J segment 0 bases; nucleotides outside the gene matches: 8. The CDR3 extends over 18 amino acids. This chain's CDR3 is CASSDPGLAAPSTDTQYF. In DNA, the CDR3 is TGTGCCAGCAGTGATCCGGGACTAGCGGCCCCTAGCACAGATACGCAGTATTTT.

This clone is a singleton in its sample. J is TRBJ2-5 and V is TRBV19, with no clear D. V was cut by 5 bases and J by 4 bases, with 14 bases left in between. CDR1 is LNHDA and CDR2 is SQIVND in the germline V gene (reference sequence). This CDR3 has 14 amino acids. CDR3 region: CASSQAVLGETQYF. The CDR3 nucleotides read TGTGCCAGTAGTCAGGCGGTGCTTGGAGAGACCCAGTACTTC.

The CDR3 sequence: CASSGGQAGTTEAFF. CDR3 nucleotide sequence: TGTGCCAGCTCAGGCGGACAGGCGGGTACCACTGAAGCTTTCTTT. The rearrangement joins TRBV18 to TRBJ1-1; TRBD1 matches 7 bases. Germline CDR1 KGHSH, CDR2 LQKENI. The CDR3 sequence is 15 residues long. V was clipped by 5 bases and J by 4 bases; unmatched bases: 10.